This TCR beta chain was captured in a study of T-cell reconstitution after alpha-beta-depleted transplantation in children. A library of TCRbeta sequences, prepared with unique molecular identifiers, was generated. TCRdb independently ran MiXCR on the PCR reads; one entry per CDR3 protein. The data contain around 440,000 distinct CDR3 sequences, roughly 17% of them singletons. With 1 base removed from V and 4 bases from J, the gap between germline ends came to 13 bases. This CDR3 has 16 residues. CDR1 is LGHNA and CDR2 is YSLEER in the germline V gene. The receptor was derived from a boy in the first two years of life who had a stem cell transplant for Wiskott-Aldrich syndrome, so the T cells may come from the graft donor. The sample in question was PBMCs, mostly from graft donor cells, obtained 360 days after TCRalphabeta/CD19-depleted stem cell transplant. This chain links TRBV4-3 with TRBJ2-2; D is possibly TRBD2 (6 bases). The CDR3 loop is CASSQVFGSPTGELFF. The CDR3, as DNA: TGCGCCAGCAGCCAAGTTTTCGGGAGCCCCACCGGGGAGCTGTTTTTT.